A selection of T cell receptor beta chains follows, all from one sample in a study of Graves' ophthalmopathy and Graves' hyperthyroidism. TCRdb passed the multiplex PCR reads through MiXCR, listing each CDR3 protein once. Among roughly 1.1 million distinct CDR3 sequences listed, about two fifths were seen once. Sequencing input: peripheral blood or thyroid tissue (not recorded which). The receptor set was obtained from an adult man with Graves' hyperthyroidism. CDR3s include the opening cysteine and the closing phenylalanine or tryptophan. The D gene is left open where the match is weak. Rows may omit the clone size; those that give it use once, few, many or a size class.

CDR3 protein: CASNVWPGETQYF
CDR3 DNA: TGCGCCAGCAATGTATGGCCAGGAGAGACCCAGTACTTC
clone size: few
J gene: TRBJ2-5
V gene: TRBV5-1
D gene: NA

CDR3 protein: CASGQGISGEKLFF
CDR3 DNA: TGCGCCAGCGGGCAGGGTATCTCCGGTGAAAAACTGTTTTTT
clone size: once
J gene: TRBJ1-4
V gene: TRBV5-1
D gene: NA

CDR3 protein: CASLEITEAFF
CDR3 DNA: TGTGCCAGCCTGGAGATCACTGAAGCTTTCTTT
clone size: many
J gene: TRBJ1-1
V gene: TRBV7-9
D gene: NA

CDR3 protein: CSAFYSSGNTIYF
CDR3 DNA: TGCAGTGCTTTTTATAGCTCTGGAAACACCATATATTTT
clone size: NA
J gene: TRBJ1-3
V gene: TRBV20-1
D gene: NA

CDR3 protein: CASSLLGRPANTGELFF
CDR3 DNA: TGTGCCAGCAGCCTACTCGGACGCCCTGCGAACACCGGGGAGCTGTTTTTT
clone size: NA
J gene: TRBJ2-2
V gene: TRBV7-9
D gene: NA

CDR3 protein: CASSYSSSSGSVETQYF
CDR3 DNA: TGTGCCAGCAGTTACTCGAGCTCTAGCGGGAGTGTCGAGACCCAGTACTTC
clone size: NA
J gene: TRBJ2-5
V gene: TRBV10-3
D gene: TRBD2

CDR3 protein: CASSVVDQGINQPQHF
CDR3 DNA: TGTGCCAGCAGCGTAGTAGACCAGGGGATCAATCAGCCCCAGCATTTT
clone size: NA
J gene: TRBJ1-5
V gene: TRBV9
D gene: NA

CDR3 protein: CASSLTNPGQEKPHYGYTF
CDR3 DNA: TGTGCCAGCAGTTTGACCAACCCCGGACAGGAAAAGCCCCACTATGGCTACACCTTC
clone size: NA
J gene: TRBJ1-2
V gene: TRBV6-2/TRBV6-3
D gene: TRBD1

CDR3 protein: CASSPGLGSAQYF
CDR3 DNA: TGTGCCAGCAGCCCGGGACTTGGGAGTGCCCAGTACTTC
clone size: NA
J gene: TRBJ2-5
V gene: TRBV11-2
D gene: NA

CDR3 protein: CASSAGLRLGYEQYF
CDR3 DNA: TGCGCCAGCAGTGCGGGACTAAGGCTAGGCTACGAGCAGTACTTC
clone size: NA
J gene: TRBJ2-7
V gene: TRBV10-2
D gene: TRBD2